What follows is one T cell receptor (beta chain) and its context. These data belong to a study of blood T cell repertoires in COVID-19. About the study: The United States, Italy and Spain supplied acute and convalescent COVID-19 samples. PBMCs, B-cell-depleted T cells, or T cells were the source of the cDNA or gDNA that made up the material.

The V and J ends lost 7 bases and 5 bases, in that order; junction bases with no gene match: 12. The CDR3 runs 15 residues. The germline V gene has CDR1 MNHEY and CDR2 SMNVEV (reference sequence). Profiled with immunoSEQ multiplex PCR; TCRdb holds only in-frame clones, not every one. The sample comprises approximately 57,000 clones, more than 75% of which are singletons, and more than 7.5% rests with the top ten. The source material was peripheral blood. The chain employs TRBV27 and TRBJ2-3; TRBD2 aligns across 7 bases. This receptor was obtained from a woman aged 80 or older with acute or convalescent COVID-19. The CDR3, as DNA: TGTGCCAGCACCTGGGGGGGAGGGCCGGGAGATACGCAGTATTTT. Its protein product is CASTWGGGPGDTQYF.